This T cell receptor beta chain was profiled in a study of blood T cell repertoires in COVID-19. Overall study: Donors in the United States, Italy and Spain gave samples during acute or convalescent COVID-19.

This clone showed up just once. Germline V gives CDR1 MDHEN, CDR2 SYDVKM. The V end lost 5 bases, the J end lost 5 bases, and 19 bases lay between the germline ends. This CDR3 contains 16 residues. The protocol was immunoSEQ multiplex PCR, while the TCRdb copy is restricted to in-frame clones and leaves out a portion. The repertoire holds 380,000 or so clones, with 89% as singletons. V is TRBV28 and J is TRBJ1-5; weak D call: TRBD1 (5 bases). The TCR sequence derives from a man between 40 and 49 years old with acute or convalescent COVID-19. Input material: peripheral blood. The DNA for the CDR3 is TGTGCCAGCAGTCCGGGGGGTGAAAGTTTTTATCAGCCCCAGCATTTT. It yields the protein CASSPGGESFYQPQHF.